The T cell receptor (beta chain) described here comes from a study of response to subunit inactivated influenza vaccine. This clonotype was recorded a few times. MiXCR was run by TCRdb on the RT-PCR reads, yielding one entry per CDR3 protein. The table has hundreds of thousands of distinct CDR3 sequences, approximately 15% seen once. Specimen: PBMCs from blood, collected around two weeks before vaccination. This TCR came from a man aged 45 to 65 who received an inactivated influenza vaccine.

The CDR3 coding sequence is TGTGCCAGCAGTTTCCGGGGCTCAACGGTGTACTACGAGCAGTACTTC. Translation gives CASSFRGSTVYYEQYF. The chain links TRBV12-3 or TRBV12-4 to TRBJ2-7; D tentatively reads TRBD1 or TRBD2 (5 bases each). Trimming took 3 bases from V and 3 from J, leaving 18 bases between them. CDR3 size: 16 residues.